This T cell receptor (beta chain) stems from a study of cytomegalovirus exposure and HLA in healthy donors. Study outcomes and limitations: Highest at DRB1 and lowest at HLA-C, TCR association rates differed among HLA loci in a later analysis.

This CDR3 has 14 amino acids. The V gene's germline CDR1 is SGHDT and CDR2 YYEEEE. Trimming pared 4 bases from V and 5 bases from J, leaving 16 bases between. PCR used 60 Vbeta primers and 13 Jbeta primers. Clones were read by immunoSEQ multiplex PCR, and TCRdb kept only the in-frame ones, dropping some. The data contain some 200,000 clones, approximately 80% of them seen just once; the ten biggest clones take up about 1.7%. About this clone: Its antigen is currently unknown.

Input material: PBMCs. The clonotype was recovered from a woman aged 18-29 years in good health and CMV-seronegative. V is TRBV5-6 and J is TRBJ2-7; D is possibly TRBD2 (7 bases). The DNA of the CDR3 is TGTGCCAGCAGCGCCCCCGGGGGGCTCGACGAGCAGTACGTC. Protein product: CASSAPGGLDEQYV.